These 9 T cell receptor beta chains came from one sample sequenced in a study of T-cell memory formation after mild COVID-19. TCRdb recomputed calls from the 5' RACE reads with MiXCR, one row per CDR3 protein. The sample yields roughly 510,000 distinct CDR3 sequences, around 15% seen once. The sample consisted of PBMCs or a T cell subset sorted from them (not recorded which). These receptors originate from an adult woman who had mild COVID-19 (a few samples of this study predate the infection). Cell type and time point are not known.

The CDR3 bases are TGCAGTGCGTTTTGGGATAGCGGGAGATCCTACGAGCAGTACTTC. It encodes CSAFWDSGRSYEQYF. The chain links TRBV20-1 to TRBJ2-7; TRBD2 matches at 9 bases. J was trimmed by 1 base and V by 6 bases; bases with no gene match: 10. CDR3 length: 15 amino acids. CDR1 and CDR2 (germline): DFQATT, SNEGSKA (reference sequence).

The sample holds a few counts of this clonotype. The chain is built from TRBV20-1 and TRBJ1-3; D is unclear. Germline V lookup: CDR1 DFQATT, CDR2 SNEGSKA (reference sequence). The CDR3 extends over 14 amino acids. V lost 5 bases and J lost 0, with 11 bases in between. The CDR3 spells CSAPEGNSGNTIYF. The CDR3 DNA sequence: TGCAGTGCTCCGGAGGGCAACTCTGGAAACACCATATATTTT.

With respect to this clonotype: A much larger clonotype is one base distant, so this may be a read error. The CDR3 coding sequence is TGCGACAGCAGTCTCGGACAGGCGAACTATGGCTACACCTTC. Translation gives CDSSLGQANYGYTF. The V and J genes are TRBV5-1 and TRBJ1-2; TRBD1 matches 7 bases. CDR1 SGHRS and CDR2 YFSETQ come from the germline V gene. The CDR3 extends over 14 amino acids.

Only a few counts were recorded for this clonotype. The genes are TRBV6-5 and TRBJ1-1; D is unclear. V lost 0 bases and J lost 8, with 7 bases in between. Germline CDR1 is MNHEY and CDR2 is SVGAGI. CDR3 size: 12 residues. The CDR3 sequence: CASSYSSGEAFF. The CDR3 nucleotides read TGTGCCAGCAGTTACTCTTCGGGAGAAGCTTTCTTT.

There are a few counts of this clonotype. The V call is TRBV5-1, the J call TRBJ2-7, with 9 bases aligning to TRBD1. This CDR3 has 15 residues. CDR1 is SGHRS and CDR2 is YFSETQ in the germline V gene. J was trimmed by 4 bases and V by 3 bases; bases with no gene match: 8. The CDR3 reads CASSSGTGNEYEQYF. In nucleotides, the CDR3 is TGCGCCAGCAGCTCCGGGACAGGGAACGAATACGAGCAGTACTTC.

This chain links TRBV24-1 with TRBJ2-3, with D possibly being TRBD2 (6 bases). In germline, CDR1 is KGHDR, CDR2 SFDVKD. V shed 3 bases and J shed 0 bases, with 12 bases lying between them. The CDR3 totals 16 residues. The CDR3 sequence is CATSDAIGTSTDTQYF. CDR3 bases: TGTGCCACCAGTGATGCTATCGGGACTAGCACAGATACGCAGTATTTT.

This clonotype was counted once. V and J are TRBV5-1 and TRBJ2-2; D unclear. CDR3 length equals 15 residues. Trimming shortened V by 0 bases and J by 4 bases, and 10 bases separated the two germline ends. Per the germline V gene, CDR1 is SGHRS and CDR2 is YFSETQ. The CDR3, as DNA: TGCGCCAGCAGCTTGGAACTCCTACGCACCGGGGAGCTGTTTTTT. Its protein is CASSLELLRTGELFF.

The chain carries TRBV11-2 and TRBJ2-1; 12 bases agree with TRBD2. Germline CDR1 and CDR2: SGHAT and FQNNGV. The length of the CDR3 is 17 residues. V gave up 4 bases and J gave up 8 bases; unmatched junction bases: 12. CDR3 protein: CASSYYTGTSGRDEQFF. The CDR3 DNA reads TGTGCCAGCAGCTACTACACCGGGACTAGCGGGCGGGATGAGCAGTTCTTC.

At least ten counts were recorded for this clonotype. The chain is built from TRBV15 and TRBJ2-1, with D possibly matching TRBD2 (6 bases). The CDR3 is made up of 13 amino acids. V was pared by 1 base and J by 10 bases, with 11 bases between. Germline CDR1 LNHNV, CDR2 YYDKDF (reference sequence). CDR3 sequence reads: CATSRAASAEQFF. CDR3 in DNA: TGTGCCACCAGCAGAGCAGCTAGCGCCGAGCAGTTCTTC.